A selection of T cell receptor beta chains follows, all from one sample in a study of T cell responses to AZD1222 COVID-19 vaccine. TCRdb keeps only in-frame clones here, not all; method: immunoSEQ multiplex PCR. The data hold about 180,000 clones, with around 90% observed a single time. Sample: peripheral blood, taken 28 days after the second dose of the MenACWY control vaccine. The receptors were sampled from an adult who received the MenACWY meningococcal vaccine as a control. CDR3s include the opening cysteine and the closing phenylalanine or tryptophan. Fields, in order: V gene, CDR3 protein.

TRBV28,CASWTGSSEAFF
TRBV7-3,CASSLGYRVSSYNEQFF
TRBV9,CASGSLQPQHF
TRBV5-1,CASSLRFQETQYF
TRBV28,CASSPQGQGLEKLFF
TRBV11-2,CASSLTSGRGSYEQYF
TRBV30,CAWSKGVYGYTF
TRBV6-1,CASSEQGGNLAGTIYF
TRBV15,CATSSGVASYEQYF
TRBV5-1,CASSYRTGGNYGYTF
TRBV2,CASRREIQETQYF
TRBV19,CASTLMGGIVWTEAFF
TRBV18,CASSPDREYGYTF
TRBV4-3,CASSQELGSQGPWPYNSPLHF
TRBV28,CASSSNEKLFF
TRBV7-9,CASSASGDTQYF
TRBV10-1,CASSESPLVGTGELFF
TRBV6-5,CASSPDRLFNEQYF
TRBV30,CAWSAGVSNQPQHF
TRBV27,CASADRGQLNGYTF
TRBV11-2,CASSARDRGQDTQYF
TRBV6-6,CASRQPENTEAFF
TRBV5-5,CASSLSSGGILAKNIQYF
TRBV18,CASSPADRGGQPQHF
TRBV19,CASSMEGAFSNQPQHF
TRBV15,CATSSGQAFGELFF
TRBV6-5,CASSYRDNEKLFF